The 21 T cell receptor beta chains below all came from one sample that was sequenced in a study of cytomegalovirus exposure and HLA in healthy donors. PCR employed 60 Vbeta and 13 Jbeta primers. The method was immunoSEQ multiplex PCR; TCRdb's version includes in-frame clones alone and lacks a portion of them. The table records approximately 140,000 clones, 70% to 80% of them present only once. What was sequenced was PBMCs. The receptors here all came from a woman aged 40 to 50 in good health and CMV-seropositive.

The rearrangement uses TRBV28 and TRBJ1-5, with D perhaps TRBD1 (6 bases). From germline, CDR1 is MDHEN and CDR2 SYDVKM. The V and J ends lost 2 bases and 1 base respectively, with 9 bases between them. This CDR3 is 15 amino acids long. This CDR3 is CASSLRGGSNQPQHF. The CDR3 nucleotides are TGTGCCAGCAGTTTAAGGGGGGGAAGCAATCAGCCCCAGCATTTT.

This chain links TRBV29-1 with TRBJ1-2; 9 bases are shared with TRBD1. The J segment lost 4 bases and the V segment lost 1 base, leaving 13 bases of the junction unmatched. This CDR3 spans 17 amino acids. Germline CDR1 and CDR2: SQVTM and ANQGSEA. The CDR3 is CSVEGGPGQGSLYGYTF. CDR3 nucleotide sequence: TGCAGCGTTGAAGGTGGACCGGGACAGGGATCCCTCTATGGCTACACCTTC.

This chain connects TRBV5-1 to TRBJ2-5, with TRBD2 matching 7 bases. The J call may not be correct, given that the DNA end is closer to TRBJ2-7. This CDR3 has 18 amino acids. Germline assignment: CDR1 SGHRS and CDR2 YFSETQ. The CDR3 protein is CASSPPGLPTPPKYEQYF. Here the CDR3 DNA reads TGCGCCAGCAGCCCTCCGGGACTACCAACGCCCCCCAAATACGAGCAGTACTTC.

This chain's CDR3 is CASSFGITDTQYF. The DNA for the CDR3 is TGTGCCAGCAGCTTCGGGATCACAGATACGCAGTATTTT. V gene TRBV11-1 combines with J gene TRBJ2-3; maybe TRBD2 (5 bases). V was clipped by 3 bases and J by 2 bases, with 6 bases between them. The CDR3 totals 13 residues. The V gene's germline CDR1 is SGHAT and CDR2 FQDESV (reference sequence).

The chain has TRBV9 and TRBJ1-3, with 8 bases fitting TRBD1. Germline lookup yields CDR1 SGDLS and CDR2 YYNGEE. J lost 2 bases, V lost 0 bases, and 1 base had no gene match. The CDR3 runs to 15 residues. As DNA, the CDR3 is TGTGCCAGCAGCGTAGGGACAGGGACTGGAAACACCATATATTTT. It codes for CASSVGTGTGNTIYF.

This chain links TRBV11-3 with TRBJ2-1; 13 bases are shared with TRBD2. The CDR3 is 15 residues long. J gave up 8 bases and V 2 bases, and 3 bases lay outside the gene matches. Germline V gives CDR1 SGHNT, CDR2 YENEEA. In DNA form, the CDR3 reads TGTGCCAGCAGCTTAACTAGCGGGAGGGCGCATGAGCAGTTCTTC. Its translation is CASSLTSGRAHEQFF.

The V and J genes are TRBV27 and TRBJ1-6; 8 nucleotides match TRBD1. V shed 0 bases and J 10 bases; nucleotides not matched to a gene: 11. Germline loops: CDR1 MNHEY, CDR2 SMNVEV (reference sequence). This CDR3 contains 17 residues. The CDR3 region has the DNA TGTGCCAGCAGTTTATCAATGGCGGGACAGGCCCTCTCACCCCTCCACTTT. Its translation is CASSLSMAGQALSPLHF.

The J gene is TRBJ1-5, the V gene TRBV5-1; no clear D gene. Per germline, CDR1 SGHRS and CDR2 YFSETQ. CDR3 length: 13 amino acids. Trimming cost V 0 bases and J 4 bases, with 5 bases left between them. DNA of the CDR3: TGCGCCAGCAGCTTGGCCGGTAATCAGCCCCAGCATTTT. Its protein product is CASSLAGNQPQHF.

This clone has a handful of counts. This chain uses TRBV27 with TRBJ2-1, with 9 bases matching TRBD2. V gave up 3 bases and J gave up 13 bases; unmatched junction bases: 16. Germline lookup yields CDR1 MNHEY and CDR2 SMNVEV (reference sequence). This CDR3 comprises 16 residues. CDR3 nucleotide sequence: TGTGCCAGCAGTTTGTCAGGCACAGGGGCGGGAGGGACTCAGTTCTTC. Protein sequence: CASSLSGTGAGGTQFF.

The rearrangement links TRBV7-2 to TRBJ2-3; 9 nucleotides agree with TRBD1. J gave up 6 bases and V 2 bases, and 9 bases lay outside the gene matches. The CDR3 covers 16 residues. Germline loops: CDR1 SGHTA, CDR2 FQGNSA. The DNA for the CDR3 is TGTGCCAGCAGCTTAATGGCGGGACAGGGCTTTGATACGCAGTATTTT. Amino acid sequence: CASSLMAGQGFDTQYF.

This clone was recorded once. V gene TRBV5-1 combines with J gene TRBJ2-5, with 7 bases fitting TRBD2. The CDR3 totals 19 residues. With 0 bases clipped from V and 4 bases from J, the junction kept 18 bases outside the gene matches. Per the germline V gene, CDR1 is SGHRS and CDR2 is YFSETQ. DNA of the CDR3: TGCGCCAGCAGCTTGGTCGCCTTAGCGGCGGGAGAAATGCGAGAGACCCAGTACTTC. Translation: CASSLVALAAGEMRETQYF. The full variable domain, its missing parts supplied by reference TRBV5-1 and TRBJ2-5, is KAGVTQTPRYLIKTRGQQVTLSCSPISGHRSVSWYQQTPGQGLQFLFEYFSETQRNKGNFPGRFSGRQFSNSRSEMNVSTLELGDSALYLCASSLVALAAGEMRETQYFGPGTRLLVL.

In this sample, this clone turned up once. The chain employs TRBV10-2 and TRBJ1-2; TRBD1 is a possible D gene (6 bases). The CDR3 extends over 13 amino acids. Trimming removed 3 bases at V and 7 bases at J, with 12 bases between. The germline V gene has CDR1 WSHSY and CDR2 SAAADI. The CDR3: CASSDRGTTGYTF. CDR3 sequence (DNA): TGCGCCAGCAGTGACAGGGGAACGACTGGCTACACCTTC.

This chain uses TRBV9 with TRBJ2-2; the match to TRBD2 covers 10 bases. Germline CDR1 and CDR2: SGDLS and YYNGEE. This CDR3 is built from 18 residues. The V gene end was trimmed by 1 base and the J gene end by 5 bases; junction bases not matched to a gene: 11. The CDR3 bases are TGTGCCAGCAGCGTAAGAATTAGCGGGAGGTTTGGGACCGGGGAGCTGTTTTTT. Its protein is CASSVRISGRFGTGELFF.

The J gene is TRBJ2-7, the V gene TRBV5-1; a possible D gene is TRBD1 (5 bases). The V end lost 0 bases, the J end lost 3 bases, and 10 bases lay between the germline ends. This CDR3 is 14 amino acids long. CDR1 is SGHRS, CDR2 YFSETQ, per germline. CDR3 region: CASSLDRQLYEQYF. CDR3 coding DNA: TGCGCCAGCAGCTTGGACAGACAGCTCTACGAGCAGTACTTC.

CDR3 sequence reads: CASSGARAIEGNEQFF. Written as DNA, the CDR3 is TGTGCCAGCAGCGGCGCAAGGGCCATTGAGGGCAATGAGCAGTTCTTC. This sequence joins TRBV2 and TRBJ2-1; D perhaps matches TRBD2 (5 bases). Germline V gives CDR1 SNHLY, CDR2 FYNNEI. This CDR3 is 16 amino acids long. V dropped 6 bases and J dropped 6 bases, with 21 bases sitting between them.

The chain uses TRBV6-1 and TRBJ1-5, with 9 nucleotides matching TRBD1. This CDR3 comprises 18 residues. Germline assignment: CDR1 MNHNS and CDR2 SASEGT. Germline trimming cut 0 bases from V and 7 bases from J; bases unmatched to any gene: 13. CDR3 in amino acids: CASSEAGIGTGMGQPQHF. CDR3 nucleotides: TGTGCCAGCAGTGAAGCGGGTATAGGGACAGGGATGGGGCAGCCCCAGCATTTT.

V usage is TRBV5-6 and J usage is TRBJ2-5, with TRBD2 as a possible D gene (6 bases). This CDR3 has 15 residues. The ends were cut back, 4 bases at V and 2 bases at J, with 15 bases in the middle. The V gene's germline CDR1 is SGHDT and CDR2 YYEEEE. CDR3 nucleotide sequence: TGTGCCAGCAGCCGTACTTGGAGGGTACAAGAGACCCAGTACTTC. It encodes CASSRTWRVQETQYF. Supplemented by reference TRBV5-6 and TRBJ2-5, the full variable domain reads DAGVTQSPTHLIKTRGQQVTLRCSPKSGHDTVSWYQQALGQGPQFIFQYYEEEERQRGNFPDRFSGHQFPNYSSELNVNALLLGDSALYLCASSRTWRVQETQYFGPGTRLLVL.

V is TRBV2 and J is TRBJ2-5; weak D call: TRBD1 (5 bases). Germline CDR1 and CDR2: SNHLY and FYNNEI. The V end lost 6 bases, the J end lost 2 bases, and 7 bases lay between the germline ends. CDR3 length: 12 amino acids. The CDR3 spells CASRGRQETQYF. DNA of the CDR3: TGTGCCAGCAGGGGGCGGCAAGAGACCCAGTACTTC. The whole variable domain, filled in from reference TRBV2 and TRBJ2-5, reads EPEVTQTPSHQVTQMGQEVILRCVPISNHLYFYWYRQILGQKVEFLVSFYNNEISEKSEIFDDQFSVERPDGSNFTLKIRSTKLEDSAMYFCASRGRQETQYFGPGTRLLVL.

The gene calls are TRBV7-6 and TRBJ2-5; 9 nucleotides line up with TRBD1. The germline CDR1 and CDR2 sequences are SGHVS and FNYEAQ. This CDR3 contains 15 residues. V was pared by 3 bases and J by 5 bases, with 7 bases of the junction left unmatched. The CDR3: CASSFTGGSMETQYF. As DNA, the CDR3 is TGTGCCAGCAGCTTTACAGGGGGCTCGATGGAGACCCAGTACTTC.

The V call is TRBV18, the J call TRBJ2-7, with 8 bases identical to TRBD2. The CDR3 is 14 amino acids. CDR1 is KGHSH and CDR2 is LQKENI in the germline V gene. The V segment lost 2 bases and the J segment 0 bases; nucleotides outside the gene matches: 0. The CDR3 DNA follows: TGTGCCAGCTCACCAAGCGGGAGCTCCTACGAGCAGTACTTC. Protein product: CASSPSGSSYEQYF.

CDR3 nucleotides: TGTGCCAGCAGCCCCGGAGGAACTTCAACGTATCAGCCCCAGCATTTT. This gives the protein CASSPGGTSTYQPQHF. The chain recombines TRBV7-9 with TRBJ1-5; D is ambiguous. The germline V gene encodes CDR1 SEHNR and CDR2 FQNEAQ (reference sequence). The V and J ends lost 5 bases and 5 bases respectively, with 19 bases between them. The CDR3 has 16 residues.